This TCR beta chain is from a study of TIL therapy for anti-PD-1-resistant metastatic lung cancer. The libraries were made with immunoSEQ v3. Generated by immunoSEQ multiplex PCR, the TCRdb table keeps only in-frame clones and is missing some. The data contain tens of thousands of clones, 70% to 90% of them seen just once; the ten biggest clones take up 4% to 6%. Regarding time point: pre-treatment sample, taken before nivolumab and TIL therapy. The TCR comes from a person aged 25 to 79 with non-small cell lung cancer. The sequencing used blood, collected at baseline.

The CDR3 sequence: CATSDPGQGPEQYF. The CDR3 DNA reads TGTGCCACCAGTGATCCGGGACAGGGTCCCGAGCAGTACTTC. The chain links TRBV24-1 to TRBJ2-7; TRBD1 matches 9 bases. The CDR3 length is 14 residues. After removal of 3 bases from V and 6 bases from J, the junction contained 5 bases not matched to a gene. The germline gives CDR1 KGHDR, CDR2 SFDVKD.